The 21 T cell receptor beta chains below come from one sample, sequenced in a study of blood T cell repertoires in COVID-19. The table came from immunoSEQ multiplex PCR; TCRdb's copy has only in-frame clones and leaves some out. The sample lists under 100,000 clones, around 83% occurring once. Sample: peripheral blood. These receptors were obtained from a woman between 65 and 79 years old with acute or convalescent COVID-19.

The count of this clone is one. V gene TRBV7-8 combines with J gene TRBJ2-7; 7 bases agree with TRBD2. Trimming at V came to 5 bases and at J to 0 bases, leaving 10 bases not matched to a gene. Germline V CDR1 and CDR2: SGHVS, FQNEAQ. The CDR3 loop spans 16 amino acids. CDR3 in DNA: TGTGCCAGCAGCCCCACGGGGGGTCTGAGCTCCTACGAGCAGTACTTC. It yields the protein CASSPTGGLSSYEQYF.

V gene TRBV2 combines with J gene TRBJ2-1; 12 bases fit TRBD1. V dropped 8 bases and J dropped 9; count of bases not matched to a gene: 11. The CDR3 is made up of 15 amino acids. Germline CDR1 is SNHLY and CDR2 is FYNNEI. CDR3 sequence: CASRRSGTGGVEQFF. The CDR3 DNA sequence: TGTGCCAGCCGGAGGTCCGGGACAGGGGGCGTTGAGCAGTTCTTC.

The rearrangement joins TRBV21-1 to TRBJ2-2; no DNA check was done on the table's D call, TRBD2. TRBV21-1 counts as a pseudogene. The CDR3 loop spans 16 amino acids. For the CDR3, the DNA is TGTGCCAGCAGCAAACTCGGAGCGGGGGGGACCGGGGAGCTGTTTTTT. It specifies CASSKLGAGGTGELFF.

The CDR3 DNA follows: TGCGCCAGCAGCCGTGGGACTAGCGGGGGGGGGACAGATACGCAGTATTTT. Translated: CASSRGTSGGGTDTQYF. This chain uses TRBV4-1 with TRBJ2-3, with 16 bases identical to TRBD2. The CDR3 has 17 amino acids. V lost 4 bases to trimming and J lost 3 bases; unmatched junction nucleotides: 4. CDR1 is MGHRA and CDR2 is YSYEKL in the germline V gene.

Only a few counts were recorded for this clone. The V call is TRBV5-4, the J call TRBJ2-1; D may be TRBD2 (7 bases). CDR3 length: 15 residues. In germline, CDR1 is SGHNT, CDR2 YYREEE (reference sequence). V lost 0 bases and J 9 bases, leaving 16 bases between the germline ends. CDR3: CASSLGGGAGGEQFF. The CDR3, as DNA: TGTGCCAGCAGCTTGGGAGGGGGGGCCGGTGGTGAGCAGTTCTTC.

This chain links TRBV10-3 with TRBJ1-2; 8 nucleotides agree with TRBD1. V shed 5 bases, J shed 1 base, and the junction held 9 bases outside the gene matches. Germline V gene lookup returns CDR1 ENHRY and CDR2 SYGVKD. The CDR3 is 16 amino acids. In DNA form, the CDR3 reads TGTGCCATCAGTATGGACAGGGTGGGAAGTAACTATGGCTACACCTTC. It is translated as CAISMDRVGSNYGYTF.

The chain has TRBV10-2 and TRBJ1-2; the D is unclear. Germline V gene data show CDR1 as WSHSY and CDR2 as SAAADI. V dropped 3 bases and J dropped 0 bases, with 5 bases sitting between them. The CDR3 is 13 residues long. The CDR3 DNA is TGCGCCAGCAGTGACCATTCTAACTATGGCTACACCTTC. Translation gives CASSDHSNYGYTF.

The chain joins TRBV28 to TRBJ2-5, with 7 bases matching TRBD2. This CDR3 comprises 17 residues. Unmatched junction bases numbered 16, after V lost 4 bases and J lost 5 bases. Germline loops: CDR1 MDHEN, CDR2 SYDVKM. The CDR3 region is CASSSQPGVAGGETQYF. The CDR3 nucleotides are TGTGCCAGCAGTTCCCAACCTGGGGTAGCGGGTGGGGAGACCCAGTACTTC.

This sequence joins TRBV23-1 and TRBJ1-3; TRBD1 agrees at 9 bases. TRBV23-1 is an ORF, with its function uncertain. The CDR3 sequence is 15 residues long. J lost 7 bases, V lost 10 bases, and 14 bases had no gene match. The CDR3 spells CANGTGQSWRNTIYF. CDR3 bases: TGCGCCAACGGGACAGGGCAATCCTGGCGTAACACCATATATTTT.

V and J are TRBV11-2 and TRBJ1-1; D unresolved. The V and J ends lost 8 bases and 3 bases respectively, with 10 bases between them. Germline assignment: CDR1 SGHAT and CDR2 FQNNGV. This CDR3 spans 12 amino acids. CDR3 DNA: TGTGCCAGCGGATCCGGGGACACTGAAGCTTTCTTT. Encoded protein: CASGSGDTEAFF.

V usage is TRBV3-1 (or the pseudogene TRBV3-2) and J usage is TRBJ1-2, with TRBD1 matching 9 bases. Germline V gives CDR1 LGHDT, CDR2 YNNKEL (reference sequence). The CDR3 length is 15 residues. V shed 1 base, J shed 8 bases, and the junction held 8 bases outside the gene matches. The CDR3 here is CASSQAFRTGDGYTF. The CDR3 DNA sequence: TGTGCCAGCAGCCAAGCGTTCCGGACAGGGGACGGCTACACCTTC.

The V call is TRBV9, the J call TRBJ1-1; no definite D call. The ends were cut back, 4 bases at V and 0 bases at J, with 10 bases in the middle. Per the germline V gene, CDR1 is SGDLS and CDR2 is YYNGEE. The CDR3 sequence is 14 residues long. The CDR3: CASSLRALNTEAFF. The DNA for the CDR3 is TGTGCCAGCAGCCTCCGAGCCCTGAACACTGAAGCTTTCTTT.

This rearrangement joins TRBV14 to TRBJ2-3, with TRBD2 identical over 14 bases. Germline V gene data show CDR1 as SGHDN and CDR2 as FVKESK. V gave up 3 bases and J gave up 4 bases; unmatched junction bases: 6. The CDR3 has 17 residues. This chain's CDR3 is CASSQRTSGGMADTQYF. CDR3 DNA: TGTGCCAGCAGCCAGCGGACTAGCGGGGGGATGGCAGATACGCAGTATTTT.

The CDR3 sequence is CASCPQGGPLEAFF. CDR3 DNA sequence: TGCGCCAGCTGTCCACAGGGAGGGCCTCTTGAAGCTTTCTTT. The chain links TRBV10-1 to TRBJ1-1; TRBD1 might be the D (6 bases). The CDR3 runs 14 residues. V lost 8 bases to trimming and J lost 7 bases, with 20 bases between them. Per the germline V gene, CDR1 is WNHNN and CDR2 is SYGVQD (reference sequence).

The CDR3 loop is CASSLNPTGQAPEQPQHF. Here the CDR3 DNA reads TGTGCCAGCAGCTTAAACCCCACAGGGCAGGCCCCCGAACAGCCCCAGCATTTT. The chain recombines TRBV7-9 with TRBJ1-5, with D perhaps matching TRBD1 (6 bases). CDR3 size: 18 residues. Germline-derived CDR1 and CDR2 are SEHNR and FQNEAQ (reference sequence). Between the trimmed V and J ends, which lost 2 bases and 7 bases, there was a span of 24 bases.

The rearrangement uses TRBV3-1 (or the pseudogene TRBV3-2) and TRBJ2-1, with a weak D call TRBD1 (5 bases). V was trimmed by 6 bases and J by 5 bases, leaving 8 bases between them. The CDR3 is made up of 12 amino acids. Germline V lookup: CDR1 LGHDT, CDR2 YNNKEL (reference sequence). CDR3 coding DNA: TGTGCCAGCAGTTCAGGGAACAATGAGCAGTTCTTC. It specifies CASSSGNNEQFF.

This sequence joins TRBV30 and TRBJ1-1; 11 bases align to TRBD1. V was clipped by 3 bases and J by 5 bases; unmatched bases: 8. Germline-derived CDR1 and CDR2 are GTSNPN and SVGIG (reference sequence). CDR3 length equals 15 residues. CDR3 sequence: CAWSHSDRGRTEAFF. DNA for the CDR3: TGTGCCTGGAGCCATTCGGACAGGGGGCGAACTGAAGCTTTCTTT. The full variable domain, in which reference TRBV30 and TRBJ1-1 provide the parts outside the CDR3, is SQTIHQWPATLVQPVGSPLSLECTVEGTSNPNLYWYRQAAGRGLQLLFYSVGIGQISSEVPQNLSASRPQDRQFILSSKKLLLSDSGFYLCAWSHSDRGRTEAFFGQGTRLTVV.

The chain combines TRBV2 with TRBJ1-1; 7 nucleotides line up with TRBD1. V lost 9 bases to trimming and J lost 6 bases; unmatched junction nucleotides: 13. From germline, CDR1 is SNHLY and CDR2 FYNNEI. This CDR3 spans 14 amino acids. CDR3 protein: CASLPIQGSPEAFF. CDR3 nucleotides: TGTGCCAGTCTTCCGATACAGGGGAGCCCTGAAGCTTTCTTT.

CDR3 sequence reads: CASRDRVNTEAFF. DNA of the CDR3: TGTGCCAGTAGAGACAGGGTGAACACTGAAGCTTTCTTT. This chain links TRBV19 with TRBJ1-1; TRBD1 matches at 7 bases. Germline values: CDR1 LNHDA, CDR2 SQIVND (reference sequence). The junction had 1 base not matched to a gene; V was cut back by 6 bases and J by 0 bases. The length of the CDR3 is 13 residues.

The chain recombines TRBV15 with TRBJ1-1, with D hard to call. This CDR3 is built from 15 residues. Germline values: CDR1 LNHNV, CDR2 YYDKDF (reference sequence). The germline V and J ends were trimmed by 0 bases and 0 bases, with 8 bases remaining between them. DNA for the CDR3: TGTGCCACCAGCAGAGATCACAACATGAACACTGAAGCTTTCTTT. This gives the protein CATSRDHNMNTEAFF. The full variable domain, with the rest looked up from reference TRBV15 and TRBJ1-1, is DAMVIQNPRYQVTQFGKPVTLSCSQTLNHNVMYWYQQKSSQAPKLLFHYYDKDFNNEADTPDNFQSRRPNTSFCFLDIRSPGLGDTAMYLCATSRDHNMNTEAFFGQGTRLTVV.

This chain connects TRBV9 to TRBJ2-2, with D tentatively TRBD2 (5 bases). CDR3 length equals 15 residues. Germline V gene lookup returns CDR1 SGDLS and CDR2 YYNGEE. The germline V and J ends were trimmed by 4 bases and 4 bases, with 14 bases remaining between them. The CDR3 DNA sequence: TGTGCCAGCAGCTTCTTGGGCGCGGGCACCGGGGAGCTGTTTTTT. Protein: CASSFLGAGTGELFF.